This entry lists 14 T cell receptor beta chains sequenced from one sample in a study of blood T cell repertoires in COVID-19. Here immunoSEQ multiplex PCR was the method, and the copy in TCRdb shows in-frame clones only, minus some. Among some 100,000 clones listed, approximately 81% were seen once. Sequencing used peripheral blood. The receptors come from a man aged 80 or over with active or convalescent COVID-19.

V is TRBV7-6 and J is TRBJ2-1; tentatively, D is TRBD1 (8 bases). V was cut by 4 bases and J by 1 base, with 17 bases left in between. This CDR3 is 17 amino acids long. Germline V lookup: CDR1 SGHVS, CDR2 FNYEAQ. CDR3 coding DNA: TGTGCCAGCAGCTCGCGGGGGAGGACAGGGTCCTACAATGAGCAGTTCTTC. Translating it yields CASSSRGRTGSYNEQFF.

This clone has more than one count but fewer than ten. The rearrangement links TRBV5-5 to TRBJ2-2, with D unclear. Germline-derived CDR1 and CDR2 are SGHKS and YYEKEE (reference sequence). The CDR3 loop spans 13 amino acids. V dropped 1 base and J dropped 3 bases, with 4 bases sitting between them. Here the CDR3 reads CASSLTDTGELFF. As DNA, the CDR3 is TGTGCCAGCAGCTTGACAGACACCGGGGAGCTGTTTTTT.

This sequence joins TRBV18 and TRBJ2-3, with D perhaps TRBD1 (6 bases). Germline lookup yields CDR1 KGHSH and CDR2 LQKENI. V gave up 2 bases and J gave up 1 base, with 13 bases separating them. CDR3 size: 16 residues. The CDR3 nucleotides read TGTGCCAGCTCACCAAGGACAGATCCCCGCACAGATACGCAGTATTTT. Translation: CASSPRTDPRTDTQYF. The variable domain in full, with the rest retrieved from reference TRBV18 and TRBJ2-3, is NAGVMQNPRHLVRRRGQEARLRCSPMKGHSHVYWYRQLPEEGLKFMVYLQKENIIDESGMPKERFSAEFPKEGPSILRIQQVVRGDSAAYFCASSPRTDPRTDTQYFGPGTRLTVL.

This clone was seen only a few times. The chain carries TRBV11-2 and TRBJ1-3; D perhaps matches TRBD1 (5 bases). The V and J ends lost 2 bases and 2 bases respectively, with 10 bases between them. The CDR3 has 15 residues. Looked up from germline, CDR1 is SGHAT and CDR2 is FQNNGV. The CDR3 loop is CASSLNPGAGNTIYF. In nucleotides, the CDR3 is TGTGCCAGCAGCTTAAATCCGGGGGCTGGAAACACCATATATTTT.

The chain has TRBV5-6 and TRBJ1-4, with 7 bases aligning to TRBD1. The CDR3 is 13 residues long. Germline loops: CDR1 SGHDT, CDR2 YYEEEE. Unmatched junction bases numbered 9, after V lost 4 bases and J lost 12 bases. In DNA, the CDR3 is TGTGCCAGCAGCGGGAGACAGGGCTGGCAACTGTTTTTT. It specifies CASSGRQGWQLFF.

This chain uses TRBV5-4 with TRBJ2-7; D not resolved. Between the trimmed V and J ends, which lost 0 bases and 3 bases, there was a span of 7 bases. The CDR3 is 13 amino acids. Looked up from germline, CDR1 is SGHNT and CDR2 is YYREEE (reference sequence). CDR3 coding DNA: TGTGCCAGCAGCTTGGATACGCGCTACGAGCAGTACTTC. It codes for CASSLDTRYEQYF.

The chain recombines TRBV29-1 with TRBJ2-2, with 9 bases that match TRBD1. The CDR3 runs to 13 residues. Germline V gives CDR1 SQVTM, CDR2 ANQGSEA. Trimming took 6 bases from V and 1 from J; bases not matched to a gene: 0. CDR3 sequence (DNA): TGCAGCGTGGACAGGGGGAACACCGGGGAGCTGTTTTTT. Translating it yields CSVDRGNTGELFF.

This clone was picked up one time. The V call is TRBV11-1, the J call TRBJ2-7; maybe TRBD2 (5 bases). Trimming took off 4 bases at V and 6 bases at J, with 7 bases between the two ends. Germline values: CDR1 SGHAT, CDR2 FQDESV (reference sequence). This CDR3 region has 11 residues. This chain's CDR3 is CASSWEFEQYF. DNA for the CDR3: TGTGCCAGCAGCTGGGAGTTCGAGCAGTACTTC.

The chain carries TRBV21-1 and TRBJ1-2; the table names TRBD1, a call not compared with the DNA. TRBV21-1 is a listed pseudogene. CDR3 size: 12 residues. This chain's CDR3 is CASSKTGDGYTF. The CDR3 DNA reads TGTGCCAGCAGCAAGACAGGGGACGGCTACACCTTC.

This clone is large. The V call is TRBV30, the J call TRBJ2-1, with 7 nucleotides matching TRBD2. The germline V gene encodes CDR1 GTSNPN and CDR2 SVGIG (reference sequence). The CDR3 is 13 residues long. Unmatched junction bases numbered 1, after V lost 3 bases and J lost 2 bases. The DNA of the CDR3 is TGTGCCTGGAGCGGGGGGACCTACAATGAGCAGTTCTTC. It encodes CAWSGGTYNEQFF.

The chain carries TRBV5-1 and TRBJ2-1, with D uncertain. Trimming shortened V by 0 bases and J by 9 bases, and 4 bases separated the two germline ends. This CDR3 comprises 11 residues. Germline-derived CDR1 and CDR2 are SGHRS and YFSETQ. The chain's CDR3 is CASSLGSEQFF. CDR3 nucleotide sequence: TGCGCCAGCAGCTTGGGGAGTGAGCAGTTCTTC. Looking up the rest from reference TRBV5-1 and TRBJ2-1 gives the full variable domain: KAGVTQTPRYLIKTRGQQVTLSCSPISGHRSVSWYQQTPGQGLQFLFEYFSETQRNKGNFPGRFSGRQFSNSRSEMNVSTLELGDSALYLCASSLGSEQFFGPGTRLTVL.

This clone was picked up a small number of times. This chain links TRBV6-2 or TRBV6-3 with TRBJ2-7, with D tentatively TRBD1 (6 bases). Trimming cost V 0 bases and J 0 bases, with 9 bases left between them. CDR3 size: 15 residues. The V gene's germline CDR1 is MNHEY and CDR2 SVGEGT. The CDR3 DNA reads TGTGCCAGCAGTTACTCGGGACACCCCTCCTACGAGCAGTACTTC. Amino acids: CASSYSGHPSYEQYF.

This clone was recorded a few times. The rearrangement links TRBV6-2 or TRBV6-3 to TRBJ1-2; D is possibly TRBD1 (6 bases). V dropped 5 bases and J dropped 4 bases, with 17 bases sitting between them. Germline CDR1 is MNHEY and CDR2 is SVGEGT. CDR3 length: 15 residues. For the CDR3, the DNA is TGTGCCAGCAGTACCGTACTGACAGGTCTCTATGGCTACACCTTC. Amino acid sequence: CASSTVLTGLYGYTF.

This clone was observed a few times. The chain carries TRBV5-4 and TRBJ1-2, with D maybe TRBD1 (5 bases). CDR1 and CDR2 from the germline V gene are SGHNT and YYREEE (reference sequence). The CDR3 loop spans 13 amino acids. Trimming left V 0 bases short and J 6 bases short, with 9 bases between. The CDR3 sequence: CASSLAGQDGYTF. The CDR3 DNA reads as TGTGCCAGCAGCTTGGCAGGACAAGATGGCTACACCTTC.